The T cell receptor (beta chain) under discussion was sequenced for a study of blood T cells in healthy people across ages. This clonotype was detected only a few times. Unmatched junction bases numbered 3, after V lost 0 bases and J lost 5 bases. The CDR3 spans 15 residues. Per germline, CDR1 LGHNA and CDR2 YSLEER. Then a second PCR, running about 7 to 11 cycles, was carried out with a sample-barcoded 5' primer and a J-beta primer mix. Through a template-switch adaptor with 12 random nucleotides, each cDNA molecule received a tag. TCRdb ran MiXCR on the 5' RACE reads and lists one entry per CDR3 protein. This table has about 1.4 million distinct CDR3 sequences, around 59% appearing once.

This chain joins TRBV4-3 and TRBJ1-4, with 7 bases matching TRBD1. The sequencing sample was made of blood. The receptor comes from a man younger than 35 in good health. CDR3 region: CASSQDAGGNEKLFF. The CDR3 DNA reads TGCGCCAGCAGCCAAGATGCAGGGGGGAATGAAAAACTGTTTTTT.